Following are 2 T cell receptor beta chains from one sample sequenced in a study of molecular identifiers for immune sequencing clone quantification. TCRdb redid the calling of the PCR reads with MiXCR, one entry per CDR3 protein. The sample yields approximately 500,000 distinct CDR3 sequences, roughly 24% seen once. Sequenced material: naive CD8+ T cells from blood, with Jurkat cell RNA spiked in. Subset of the sample: FACS-sorted CD8+CD4-CCR7+CD45RA+ naive T cells. Every receptor here comes from a human donor in good health. Some libraries in this study had Jurkat cell RNA spiked in.

This clonotype occurred many times. CDR3 amino acids: CASPRPDSNQPQHF. The CDR3 DNA sequence: TGTGCCAGCCCCCGACCGGACAGCAATCAGCCCCAGCATTTT. This rearrangement joins TRBV6-8 to TRBJ1-5; no definite D call. Germline V gene lookup returns CDR1 MNHGY and CDR2 SAAAGT. V dropped 8 bases and J dropped 1 base, with 12 bases sitting between them. This CDR3 region has 14 residues.

In its sample, this clonotype was seen once. This chain joins TRBV7-9 and TRBJ2-3, with 8 bases identical to TRBD1. The germline CDR1 and CDR2 sequences are SEHNR and FQNEAQ (reference sequence). The CDR3 runs 16 residues. The V and J ends lost 5 bases and 4 bases, in that order; junction bases with no gene match: 11. CDR3 sequence reads: CASSHPQQGAADTQYF. The CDR3 bases are TGTGCCAGCAGCCACCCCCAGCAGGGGGCCGCAGATACGCAGTATTTT.